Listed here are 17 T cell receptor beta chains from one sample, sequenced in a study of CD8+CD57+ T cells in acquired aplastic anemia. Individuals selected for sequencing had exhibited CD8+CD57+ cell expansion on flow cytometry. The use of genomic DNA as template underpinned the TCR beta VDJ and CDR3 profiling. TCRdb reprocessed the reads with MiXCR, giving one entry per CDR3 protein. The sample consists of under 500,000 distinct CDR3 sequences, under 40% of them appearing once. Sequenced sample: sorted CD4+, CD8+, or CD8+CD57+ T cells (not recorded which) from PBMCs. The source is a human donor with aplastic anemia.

CDR3 loop: CSAVNIAGGYNEQFF. The CDR3 coding sequence is TGCAGTGCTGTTAATATAGCGGGAGGGTACAATGAGCAGTTCTTC. This chain links TRBV20-1 with TRBJ2-1, with 11 bases lining up with TRBD2. The CDR3 is 15 amino acids. V was pared by 5 bases and J by 4 bases, with 7 bases of the junction left unmatched. Germline V lookup: CDR1 DFQATT, CDR2 SNEGSKA (reference sequence).

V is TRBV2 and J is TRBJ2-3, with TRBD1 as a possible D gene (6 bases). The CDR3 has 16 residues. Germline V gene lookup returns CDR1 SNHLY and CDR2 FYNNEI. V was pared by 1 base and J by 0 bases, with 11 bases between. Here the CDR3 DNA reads TGTGCCAGCAGTGAAGTAGGGGGACCAAGCACAGATACGCAGTATTTT. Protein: CASSEVGGPSTDTQYF.

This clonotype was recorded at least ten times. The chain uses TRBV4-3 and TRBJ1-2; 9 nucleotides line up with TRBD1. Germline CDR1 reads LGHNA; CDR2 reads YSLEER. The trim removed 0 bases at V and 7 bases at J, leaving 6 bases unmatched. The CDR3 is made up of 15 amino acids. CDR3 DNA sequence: TGCGCCAGCAGCCAAGACCCGGGACAGGGCGGTGGCTACACCTTC. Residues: CASSQDPGQGGGYTF.

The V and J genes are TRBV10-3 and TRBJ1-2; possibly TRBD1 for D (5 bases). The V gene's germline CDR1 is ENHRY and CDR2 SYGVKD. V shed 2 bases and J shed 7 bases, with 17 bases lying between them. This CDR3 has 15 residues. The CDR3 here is CAISENLPSGSGYTF. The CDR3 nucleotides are TGTGCCATCAGTGAGAACCTTCCCTCAGGGAGTGGCTACACCTTC.

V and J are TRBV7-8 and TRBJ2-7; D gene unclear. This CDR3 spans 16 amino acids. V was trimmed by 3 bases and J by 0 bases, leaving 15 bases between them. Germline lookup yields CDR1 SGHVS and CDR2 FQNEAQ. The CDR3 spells CASSLVLGPSSYEQYF. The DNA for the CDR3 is TGTGCCAGCAGCTTGGTTCTCGGTCCGAGCTCCTACGAGCAGTACTTC.

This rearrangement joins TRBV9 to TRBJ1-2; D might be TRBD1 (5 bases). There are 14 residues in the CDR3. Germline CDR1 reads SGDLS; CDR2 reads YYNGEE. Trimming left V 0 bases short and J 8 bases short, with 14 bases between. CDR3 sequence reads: CASSVDSGKTGYTF. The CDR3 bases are TGTGCCAGCAGCGTAGATTCAGGGAAGACAGGCTACACCTTC.

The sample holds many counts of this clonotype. CDR3 in DNA: TGTGCCAGTAGCGCTAGAGGAGAGACCCAGTACTTC. Translating gives CASSARGETQYF. The chain is built from TRBV19 and TRBJ2-5; no reliable D call. This CDR3 contains 12 residues. V shed 6 bases and J shed 4 bases, with 9 bases lying between them. In germline, CDR1 is LNHDA, CDR2 SQIVND (reference sequence).

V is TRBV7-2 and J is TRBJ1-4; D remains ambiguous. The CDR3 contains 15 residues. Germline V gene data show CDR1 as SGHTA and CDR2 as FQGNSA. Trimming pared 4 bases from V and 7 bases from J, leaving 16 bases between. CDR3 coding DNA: TGTGCCAGCAGCTATCCCGGGGTGTACGGTGAAAAACTGTTTTTT. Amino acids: CASSYPGVYGEKLFF.

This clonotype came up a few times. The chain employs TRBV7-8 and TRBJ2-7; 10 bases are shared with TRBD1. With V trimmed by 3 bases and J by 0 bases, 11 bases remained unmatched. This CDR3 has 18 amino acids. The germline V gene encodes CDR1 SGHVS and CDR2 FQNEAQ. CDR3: CASSLANSGTGVSYEQYF. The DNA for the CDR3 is TGTGCCAGCAGCTTGGCTAACTCCGGGACAGGGGTCTCCTACGAGCAGTACTTC.

The CDR3 DNA reads TGTGCCAGCAGCGAGACTAGCGGGGGACCCCAAGAGACCCAGTACTTC. Encoded protein: CASSETSGGPQETQYF. The chain carries TRBV7-6 and TRBJ2-5, with 12 bases aligning to TRBD2. The CDR3 has 16 residues. Germline CDR1 SGHVS, CDR2 FNYEAQ. Losses at the gene ends were 5 bases for V and 1 base for J; bases not matched to a gene: 5.

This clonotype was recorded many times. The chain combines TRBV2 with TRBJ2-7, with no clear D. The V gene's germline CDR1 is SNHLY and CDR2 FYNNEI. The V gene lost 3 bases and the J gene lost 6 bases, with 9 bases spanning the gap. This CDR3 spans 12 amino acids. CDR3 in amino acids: CASSDNRVEQYF. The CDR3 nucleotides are TGTGCCAGCAGTGATAATAGGGTCGAGCAGTACTTC.

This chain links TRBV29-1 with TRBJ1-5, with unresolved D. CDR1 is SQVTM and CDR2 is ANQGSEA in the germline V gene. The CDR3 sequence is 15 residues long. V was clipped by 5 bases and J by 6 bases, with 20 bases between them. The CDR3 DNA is TGCAGCGTTAGTACGGACGGAGGATCGAGTCAGCCCCAGCATTTT. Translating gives CSVSTDGGSSQPQHF.

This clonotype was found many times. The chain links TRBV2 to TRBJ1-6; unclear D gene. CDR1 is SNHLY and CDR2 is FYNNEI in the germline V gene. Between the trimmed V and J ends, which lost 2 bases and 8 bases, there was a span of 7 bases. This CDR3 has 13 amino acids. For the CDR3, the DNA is TGTGCCAGCAGTGAAATCCGGGATTCACCCCTCCACTTT. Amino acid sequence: CASSEIRDSPLHF.

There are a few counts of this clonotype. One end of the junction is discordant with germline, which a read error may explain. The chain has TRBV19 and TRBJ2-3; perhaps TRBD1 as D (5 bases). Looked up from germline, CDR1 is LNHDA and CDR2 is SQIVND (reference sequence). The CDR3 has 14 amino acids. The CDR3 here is CASSWGHSTDTQYF. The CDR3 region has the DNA TGCGCCAGCAGCTGGGGCCATAGCACAGATACGCAGTATTTT.

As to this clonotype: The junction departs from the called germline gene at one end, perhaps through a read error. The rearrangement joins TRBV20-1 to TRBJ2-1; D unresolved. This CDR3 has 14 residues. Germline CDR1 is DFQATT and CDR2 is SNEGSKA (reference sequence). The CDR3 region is CSARIRPNYNEQLF. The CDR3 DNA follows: TGCAGTGCTAGGATCCGACCCAACTACAATGAGCAGCTCTTC.

In DNA form, the CDR3 reads TGTGCCAGCAGTGAGACCTACGAGCAGTACGTC. Translation gives CASSETYEQYV. The V gene is TRBV2, the J gene TRBJ2-7, with unresolved D. The germline V gene has CDR1 SNHLY and CDR2 FYNNEI. CDR3 length: 11 amino acids. Trimming took off 3 bases at V and 2 bases at J, with 2 bases between the two ends.

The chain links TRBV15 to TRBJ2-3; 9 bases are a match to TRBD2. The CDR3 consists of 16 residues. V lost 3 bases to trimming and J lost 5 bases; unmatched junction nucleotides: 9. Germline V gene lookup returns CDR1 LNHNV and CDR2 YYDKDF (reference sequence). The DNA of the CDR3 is TGTGCCACCAGCAGCTTGGGGGGACTAGCAGGAGATACGCAGTATTTT. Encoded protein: CATSSLGGLAGDTQYF.